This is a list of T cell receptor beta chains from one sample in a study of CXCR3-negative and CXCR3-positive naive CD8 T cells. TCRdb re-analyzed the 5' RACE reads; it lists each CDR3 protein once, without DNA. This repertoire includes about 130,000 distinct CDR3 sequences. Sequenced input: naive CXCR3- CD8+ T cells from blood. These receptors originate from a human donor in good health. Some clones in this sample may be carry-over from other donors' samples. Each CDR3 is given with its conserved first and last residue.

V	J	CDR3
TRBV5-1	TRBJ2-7	CASSLQASGGESHEQYF
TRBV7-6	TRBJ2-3	CASSFSSGGTDTQYF
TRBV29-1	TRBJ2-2	CSVVQGSGELFF
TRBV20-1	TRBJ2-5	CSARDMAGAVLTQYF
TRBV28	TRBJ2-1	CASSRGLALRSEQFF
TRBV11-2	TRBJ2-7	CASSLPPPGRTESEQYF
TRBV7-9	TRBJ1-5	CASSPGQLSNQPQHF
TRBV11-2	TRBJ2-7	CASSFGAAYEQYF
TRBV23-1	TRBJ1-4	CASKTNGGPRVPAANEKLFF
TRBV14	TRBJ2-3	CASSHRLAGSTDTQYF
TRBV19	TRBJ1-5	CASSWGVVQPQHF
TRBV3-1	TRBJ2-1	CASEITKGEQFF
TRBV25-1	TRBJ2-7	CASSWGYEQYF
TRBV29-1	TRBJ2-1	CSVEVGGHEQFF
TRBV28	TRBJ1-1	CASSLTGDLNTEAFF
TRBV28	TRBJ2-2	CASSFQNTGELFF
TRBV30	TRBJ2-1	CARDSGSYNEQFF
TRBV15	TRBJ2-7	CATSRAASGGYEQYF
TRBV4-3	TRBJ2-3	CASSQGVLFTDTQYF
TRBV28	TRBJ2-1	CASSSPGLADNEQFF
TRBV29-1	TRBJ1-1	CSGRVNTEALF
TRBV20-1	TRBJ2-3	CSATGTIGDTQYF
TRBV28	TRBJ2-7	CASSLGLTGPGIRYEQYF
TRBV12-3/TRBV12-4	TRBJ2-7	CASSWDERRAYEQYF
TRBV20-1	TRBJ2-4	CSALRPEDGLAKNIQYF
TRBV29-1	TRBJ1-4	CSVEVGAVNNEKLFF
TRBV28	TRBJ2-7	CASSPLAGESYEQYF
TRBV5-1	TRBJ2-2	CASMTGWTGELFF
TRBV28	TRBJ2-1	CASSFIPPQTYNEQFF
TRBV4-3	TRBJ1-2	CASSQDTGGNYGYTF
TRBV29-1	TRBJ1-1	CSVVQGAIEAFF
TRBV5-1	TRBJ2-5	CASSFGRDIQETQYF
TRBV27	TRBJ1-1	CASSFWTNTEAFF
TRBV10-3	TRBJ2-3	CAISDLAGGGTDTQYF
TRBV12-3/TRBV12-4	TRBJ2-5	CASRGLETQYF
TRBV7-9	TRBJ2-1	CASSLPLRDPQQFF
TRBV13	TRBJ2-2	CASTLPGAGGITNTGELFF
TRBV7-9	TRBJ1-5	CASSLGPGQGFEPQHF
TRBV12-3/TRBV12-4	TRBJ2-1	CASSPLAGGVEEQFF
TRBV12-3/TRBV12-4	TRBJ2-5	CASMEGPDGTQYF
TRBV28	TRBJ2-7	CASRQGRGEQYF
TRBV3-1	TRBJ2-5	CASSPNEGWAETQYF
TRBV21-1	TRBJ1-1	CASSRVYTEAFF
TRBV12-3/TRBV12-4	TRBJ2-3	CASRSSTDTQYF
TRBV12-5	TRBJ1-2	CASGKTIYGQGVTF
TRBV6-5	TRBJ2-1	CATSQGSYNEQFF
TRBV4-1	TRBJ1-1	CASSLGPGSSEAFF
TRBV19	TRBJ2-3	CASSSRTKGTDTQYF
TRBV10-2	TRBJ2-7	CASREDSYEQYF